The rows below give T cell receptor beta chains drawn from one sample of a study of T-cell reconstitution after alpha-beta-depleted transplantation in children. TCRdb re-called the PCR reads with MiXCR, one entry per CDR3 protein. This sample has about 310,000 distinct CDR3 sequences; more than 20% occur once, and the top ten carry approximately 10%. Sequenced material: PBMCs, mostly from graft donor cells, taken 180 days after TCRalphabeta/CD19-depleted stem cell transplant. These receptors all come from a male patient between 10 and 17 years old who had a stem cell transplant for acute lymphoblastic leukemia, so the T cells may come from the graft donor. Both conserved end residues are part of each CDR3. The D gene is left open where the match is weak. Clone sizes are given selectively: once, few, many, or a class where the clone is expanded.

clone_size | j_call | v_call | d_call | cdr3_nt | cdr3_aa
- | TRBJ2-1 | TRBV27 | TRBD1 | TGTGCCAGCACCCAGTATGGGACAGGGGGCCACAATGAGCAGTTCTTC | CASTQYGTGGHNEQFF
- | TRBJ2-2 | TRBV27 | TRBD2 | TGTGCCAGCAGTCACAGTACTAGCGGGAGCTCCACCGGGGAGCTGTTTTTT | CASSHSTSGSSTGELFF
- | TRBJ2-5 | TRBV7-6 | - | TGTGCCAGCAGCCTTACAGAAAGGGGGGAGACCCAGTACTTC | CASSLTERGETQYF
once | TRBJ2-3 | TRBV20-1 | - | TGCAGTGCTGACGGACTAAGCACAGATACGCAGTATTTT | CSADGLSTDTQYF
- | TRBJ2-1 | TRBV6-5 | TRBD1 | TGTGCCAGCAGTTCCCTCTTCGGGACAGGGAGGTCAATCGAGCAGTTCTTC | CASSSLFGTGRSIEQFF
- | TRBJ2-7 | TRBV11-2 | - | TGTGCCAGCAGCTTAGAAACAGGGGAGGTATACGAGCAGTACTTC | CASSLETGEVYEQYF
- | TRBJ1-6 | TRBV6-2/TRBV6-3 | - | TGTGCCAGCAGTTTCTCGGTCAGGGGTGATTCACCCCTCCACTTT | CASSFSVRGDSPLHF
- | TRBJ2-5 | TRBV5-1 | TRBD2 | TGCGCCAGCAGCTTCGGTGGACTAGCGGCCCAAGAGACCCAGTACTTC | CASSFGGLAAQETQYF
- | TRBJ2-7 | TRBV29-1 | TRBD1 | TGCAGCGTTGAAGTGGGCGCAGGGGGCAAGCAGTACTTC | CSVEVGAGGKQYF
few | TRBJ2-7 | TRBV6-5 | TRBD1 | TGTGCCAGCAGTTACCAGGACAGGGTACGCGAGCAGTACTTC | CASSYQDRVREQYF
many | TRBJ2-3 | TRBV6-5 | - | TGTGCCAGCAGCCCGGGTTTGGTGAGGCAGTATTTT | CASSPGLVRQYF